Listed here are 14 T cell receptor beta chains from one sample, sequenced in a study of CXCR3-negative and CXCR3-positive naive CD8 T cells. Antigens of these TCRs are unknown. Researchers prepared the TRB cDNA libraries using 5' RACE with UMI labels. Following a re-call of the 5' RACE reads, TCRdb has one entry per CDR3 protein and lacks DNA. Its table lists about 63,000 distinct CDR3 sequences. Overall study findings and caveats: Hydrophobicity was higher for TRB CDR3s found in CXCR3-positive naive cells than in CXCR3-negative naive cells.

The specimen was naive CXCR3+ CD8+ T cells from blood. Indicated subset: CD45RO-CCR7+CD27+CD95- naive CD8+ T cells expressing CXCR3 (TNR3+). The receptor source for this set is a human donor in good health. Some clones in this sample may be carry-over from other donors' samples.

The rearrangement uses TRBV29-1 and TRBJ2-7; as DNA is missing, the TRBD1 call by TCRdb cannot be tested. There are 14 residues in the CDR3. The germline V gene encodes CDR1 SQVTM and CDR2 ANQGSEA. CDR3 residues: CSVGRDRGAYEQYF.

CDR3 in amino acids: CASNGAGGHEQFF. The J gene is TRBJ2-1, the V gene TRBV9; TCRdb picks TRBD2, but there is no DNA to check that call. The CDR3 contains 13 residues. The germline CDR1 and CDR2 sequences are SGDLS and YYNGEE.

The chain joins TRBV7-9 to TRBJ1-2; TCRdb gives TRBD1 as the D gene, but with no DNA this cannot be confirmed. Germline lookup yields CDR1 SEHNR and CDR2 FQNEAQ (reference sequence). The CDR3 runs to 13 residues. This CDR3 is CASSPTGEDGYTF.

The chain recombines TRBV20-1 with TRBJ2-7; TCRdb returns TRBD1, unconfirmable since there is no DNA. The length of the CDR3 is 14 residues. Germline V gene sequence: CDR1 DFQATT, CDR2 SNEGSKA (reference sequence). CDR3 amino acids: CSVPIRGQGYEQYF.

V usage is TRBV4-1 and J usage is TRBJ1-2. The CDR3 spans 15 residues. Germline loops: CDR1 MGHRA, CDR2 YSYEKL. The CDR3 loop is CASSQDETSVDGYTF.

The chain combines TRBV28 with TRBJ2-5; absent DNA, TCRdb's TRBD2 call cannot be checked. CDR3 length: 13 residues. CDR1 is MDHEN and CDR2 is SYDVKM in the germline V gene. CDR3 amino acids: CASSKRERETQYF.

The V call is TRBV6-4, the J call TRBJ2-3; TCRdb indicates TRBD2, and absent DNA this call remains unverified. The CDR3 contains 15 residues. Germline loops: CDR1 MRHNA, CDR2 SNTAGT. Here the CDR3 reads CASSPDLAGSDTQYF.

V and J are TRBV7-9 and TRBJ2-1; checking the TCRdb D call of TRBD2 is not possible without DNA. The CDR3 sequence is 16 residues long. Germline CDR1 reads SEHNR; CDR2 reads FQNEAQ (reference sequence). CDR3 in amino acids: CASSSPSGGAYNEQFF.

This sequence joins TRBV19 and TRBJ2-7; the TRBD1 assignment by TCRdb is unverifiable without DNA. The CDR3 has 15 amino acids. Germline CDR1 is LNHDA and CDR2 is SQIVND (reference sequence). The CDR3 region is CASSISSVTGREQYF.

V and J are TRBV9 and TRBJ1-1. Germline-derived CDR1 and CDR2 are SGDLS and YYNGEE. This CDR3 comprises 11 residues. CDR3 in amino acids: CASRGDTEAFF.

The chain is built from TRBV20-1 and TRBJ2-2. Germline loops: CDR1 DFQATT, CDR2 SNEGSKA (reference sequence). This CDR3 region has 11 residues. CDR3: CSAGVAGELFF.

The chain uses TRBV28 and TRBJ2-7; the TCRdb D gene call, TRBD1, has no DNA to confirm it. This CDR3 spans 15 amino acids. Germline-derived CDR1 and CDR2 are MDHEN and SYDVKM. The CDR3 sequence: CASRQDRGSSYEQYF.

This chain links TRBV6-5 with TRBJ1-5; TCRdb selects TRBD1, and the lack of DNA leaves this call unchecked. In germline, CDR1 is MNHEY, CDR2 SVGAGI. The CDR3 is 16 residues long. The CDR3 sequence is CASRSTIGANNQPQHF.

Measured by frequency, this clonotype is medium-sized (0.01 to 0.1%). The rearrangement joins TRBV6-5 to TRBJ2-7; the TRBD2 assignment by TCRdb is unverifiable without DNA. The CDR3 has 18 amino acids. CDR1 and CDR2 (germline): MNHEY, SVGAGI. This CDR3 is CASSYRPGDIAWGYEQYF.